The entry that follows covers one T cell receptor beta chain sequence. Its antigen remains unidentified. The treatment denotes: about 20 received Ad26.COV2.S at low or high dose, single or two shots; about five received placebo; per-sample allocation not given. Sampling took place 63 days after the first vaccine or placebo injection. CDR3 length: 14 residues. Germline V lookup: CDR1 SGHRS, CDR2 YFSETQ. V lost 0 bases and J 7 bases, leaving 10 bases between the germline ends. The record originates from a study of Ad26.COV2.S vaccination and SARS-CoV-2 variants. Study-wide background: The vaccine Ad26.COV2.S was put into the muscle once, or twice with 56 days between. Study-level results: Those who received the vaccine showed greater spike-specific TCR breadth than those given placebo.

Method: immunoSEQ multiplex PCR; TCRdb's copy keeps in-frame clones and lacks some. Here the sample spans hundreds of thousands of clones, around 92% being singletons. This sequence was found in a person aged 18-65 years who received the Ad26.COV2.S COVID-19 vaccine or a placebo. The chain combines TRBV5-1 with TRBJ1-4; the D gene is possibly TRBD1 (6 bases). Sample: peripheral blood, taken in a trial of Ad26.COV2.S vaccine versus placebo. The CDR3 DNA is TGCGCCAGCAGCTTGGGGGACACGGGTGAAAAACTGTTTTTT. It is translated as CASSLGDTGEKLFF.